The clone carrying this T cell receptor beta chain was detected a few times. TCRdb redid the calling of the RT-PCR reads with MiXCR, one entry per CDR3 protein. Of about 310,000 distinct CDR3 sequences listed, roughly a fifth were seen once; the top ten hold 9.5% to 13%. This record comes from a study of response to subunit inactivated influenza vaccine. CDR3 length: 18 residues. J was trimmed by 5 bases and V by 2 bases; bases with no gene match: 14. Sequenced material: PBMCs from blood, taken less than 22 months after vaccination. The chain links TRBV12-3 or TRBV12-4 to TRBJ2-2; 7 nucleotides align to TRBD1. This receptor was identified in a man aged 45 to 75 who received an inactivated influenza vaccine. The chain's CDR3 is CASSLLPLYRGNTGELFF. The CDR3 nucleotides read TGTGCCAGCAGTTTATTACCCCTATACAGGGGTAATACCGGGGAGCTGTTTTTT.